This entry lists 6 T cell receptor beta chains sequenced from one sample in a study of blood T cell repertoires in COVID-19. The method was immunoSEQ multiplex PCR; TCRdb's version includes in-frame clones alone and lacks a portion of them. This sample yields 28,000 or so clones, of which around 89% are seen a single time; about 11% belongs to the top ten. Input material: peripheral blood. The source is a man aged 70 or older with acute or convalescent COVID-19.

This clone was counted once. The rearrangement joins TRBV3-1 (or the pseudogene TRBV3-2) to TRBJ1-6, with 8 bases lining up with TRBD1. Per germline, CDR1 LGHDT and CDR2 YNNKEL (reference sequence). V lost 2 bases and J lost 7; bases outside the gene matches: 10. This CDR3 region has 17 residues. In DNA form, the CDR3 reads TGTGCCAGCAGCCAACTTGCAGGGGGCGCATCCAATTCACCCCTCCACTTT. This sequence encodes CASSQLAGGASNSPLHF.

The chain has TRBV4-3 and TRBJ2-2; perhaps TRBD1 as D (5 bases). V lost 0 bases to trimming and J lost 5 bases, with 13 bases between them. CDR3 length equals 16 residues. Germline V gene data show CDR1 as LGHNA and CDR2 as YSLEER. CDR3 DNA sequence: TGCGCCAGCAGCCAAGACGAAAGGGGTTGGACCGGGGAGCTGTTTTTT. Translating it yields CASSQDERGWTGELFF.

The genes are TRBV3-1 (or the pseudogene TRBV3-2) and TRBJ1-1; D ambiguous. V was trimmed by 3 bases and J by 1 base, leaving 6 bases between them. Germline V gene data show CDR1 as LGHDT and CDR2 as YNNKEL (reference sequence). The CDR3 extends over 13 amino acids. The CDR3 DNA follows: TGTGCCAGCAGCCAGATGAGGAACACTGAAGCTTTCTTT. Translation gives CASSQMRNTEAFF.

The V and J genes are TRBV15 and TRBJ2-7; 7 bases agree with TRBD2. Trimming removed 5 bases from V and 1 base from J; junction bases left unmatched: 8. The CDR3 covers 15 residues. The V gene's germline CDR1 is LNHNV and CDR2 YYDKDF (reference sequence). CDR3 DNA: TGTGCCACCAGCTGGTACGCGGGAGAATCCTACGAGCAGTACTTC. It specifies CATSWYAGESYEQYF.

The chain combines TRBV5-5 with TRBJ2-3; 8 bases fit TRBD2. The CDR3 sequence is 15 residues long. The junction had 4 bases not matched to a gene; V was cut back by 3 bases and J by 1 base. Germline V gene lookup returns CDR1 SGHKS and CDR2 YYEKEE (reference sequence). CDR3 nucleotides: TGTGCCAGCAGCTCGGGGGGGTCCCGCACAGATACGCAGTATTTT. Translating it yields CASSSGGSRTDTQYF.

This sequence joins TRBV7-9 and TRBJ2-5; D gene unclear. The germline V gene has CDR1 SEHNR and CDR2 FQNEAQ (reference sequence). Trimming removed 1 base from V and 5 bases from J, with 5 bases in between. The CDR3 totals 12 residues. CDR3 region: CASSLGAETQYF. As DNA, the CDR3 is TGTGCCAGCAGCTTAGGGGCGGAGACCCAGTACTTC.